This TCR beta chain comes out of a study of T cell repertoires in cytomegalovirus infection. For the study at large: TCR beta signatures that were public indicated CMV infection and matching HLA type.

There are a few counts of this clonotype. Its antigen is not known. Study-wide results and limits: Within the response measured ex vivo, HLA-C-restricted CMV-specific TCR beta clonotypes were dominant. Summed frequency of shared TCR beta families picked out CMV carriers who also had the relevant HLA.

The CDR3 spans 17 residues. Trimming at V came to 3 bases and at J to 4 bases, leaving 6 bases not matched to a gene. In germline, CDR1 is GTSNPN, CDR2 SVGIG (reference sequence). One entry per CDR3 protein results from TCRdb running MiXCR on the reads. Counted here are almost 500,000 distinct CDR3 sequences, over 9% occurring once; the ten biggest clones make up about 9.4%. The receptor's source is a human donor in good health (CMV status not recorded). Some clones in this sample may be carry-over from other donors' samples. This chain links TRBV30 with TRBJ2-1; the match to TRBD2 covers 16 bases. Sequenced input: PBMCs. For the CDR3, the DNA is TGTGCCTGGAGGGCCGGGACTAGCGGGAGGGGATACAATGAGCAGTTCTTC. Protein product: CAWRAGTSGRGYNEQFF.